This T cell receptor (beta chain) was captured by sequencing in a study of T cell responses to AZD1222 COVID-19 vaccine. TCRdb keeps only in-frame clones here, not all; method: immunoSEQ multiplex PCR. The repertoire holds about 53,000 clones, around 90% seen once, with roughly 2.5% in the top ten. Study results and limitations: Donors, mostly white British, included more females; clonal diversity was possibly underestimated. Vaccine-related CD4 TCRs covered spike, predominating at 160-218 and 743-854. Breadth and depth of Spike-specific TCRs rose after two AZD1222 doses.

Per germline, CDR1 MGHDK and CDR2 SYGVNS. This CDR3 contains 14 residues. V gave up 4 bases and J gave up 4 bases, with 12 bases separating them. Turning to this clone: The antigen is not known.

Here the sequenced sample was peripheral blood, taken 28 days after the second AZD1222 dose. The source is an adult who received the AZD1222 COVID-19 vaccine. The chain carries TRBV25-1 and TRBJ2-3, with D perhaps assigned TRBD1 or TRBD2 (5 bases each). CDR3 bases: TGTGCCAGCAGTGGGGGGAGTAGGGCAGATACGCAGTATTTT. Encoded protein: CASSGGSRADTQYF.